A single TCR beta chain is shown here with its context. This clonotype has at least ten counts. Its specific antigen is unknown. Base quality data are lacking; no much larger clone is found one base away. This sample was included in a study of T cell repertoires in cytomegalovirus infection (dated by TCRdb to about 2019). About the study as a whole: Donor HLA type was relevant to the analysis, because carriage of CMV infection together with the matching HLA type was indicated by public TCR beta signatures. What the study reported, not specific to this receptor: In both this cohort and an independent roughly 330-donor cohort, the cumulative frequency of public TCR beta family members distinguished carriers of CMV infection plus the relevant HLA type. In the ex vivo response, HLA-C-restricted CMV-specific TCR beta clonotypes were dominant, and in two of eight donors the single most frequent clonotype came from this HLA-C-restricted group.

Sequencing took place on an Illumina HiSeq 1500. In-frame beta chains were kept once TCRdb had trimmed the public reads at Q25 with fastp and called clones with MiXCR. All rows with the same CDR3 protein become a single entry with the most common DNA and genes. A total of more than 500,000 distinct CDR3 sequences appear in this sample, about 17% of them only once. Of the sample, more than 20% is held by the ten largest clones. The junction shows trimming of 0 bases on V and 1 base on J, plus 6 bases between the germline ends. Its CDR3 holds 15 amino acids, cysteine through phenylalanine. This entry keeps only the CDR3 DNA: 45 bases, framed from base 1. According to the germline V gene (reference sequence), CDR1 reads SEHNR and CDR2 reads FQNEAQ.

The chain employs TRBV7-9 and TRBJ2-2, and TRBD2 may be the D gene, going by 5 matching bases. Source material: CD8+ T cells from PBMCs. This TCR came from a human donor in good health (CMV status not recorded). Some clones in this sample may be carry-over from other donors' samples. CDR3 loop: CASSLAGENTGELFF. In nucleotides, the sequence is TGTGCCAGCAGCTTAGCCGGGGAGAACACCGGGGAGCTGTTTTTT.